Listed here are 14 T cell receptor beta chains from one sample, sequenced in a study of T cell repertoires in cytomegalovirus infection. TCRdb re-derived calls from the reads in MiXCR, one entry per CDR3 protein. Altogether 90,000 to 120,000 distinct CDR3 sequences are present, 23% being singletons, with the ten largest covering about 39%. What was sequenced was CD8+ T cells from PBMCs. The receptors were sampled from a human donor in good health (CMV status not recorded). Some clones in this sample may be carry-over from other donors' samples.

There are many counts of this clonotype. V and J are TRBV7-3 and TRBJ2-5; D is ambiguous. The CDR3 consists of 13 residues. Germline values: CDR1 SGHTA, CDR2 FQGTGA. Trimming stripped 1 base from V and 5 bases from J, with 8 bases between. CDR3 in DNA: TGTGCCAGCAGCTTAAATGGTTTGGAGACCCAGTACTTC. Encoded protein: CASSLNGLETQYF.

This clonotype was observed a few times. The J gene is TRBJ2-3, the V gene TRBV6-1, with TRBD1 matching 8 bases. The germline V gene has CDR1 MNHNS and CDR2 SASEGT. Trimming took 5 bases from V and 1 from J; bases not matched to a gene: 20. The CDR3 consists of 20 residues. CDR3 loop: CASSSLTGAQSRRGTDTQYF. As DNA, the CDR3 is TGTGCCAGCAGTTCCCTGACAGGGGCGCAGTCAAGGAGGGGCACAGATACGCAGTATTTT.

This chain uses TRBV23-1 with TRBJ1-5; D uncertain. TRBV23-1 belongs to the ORF category, with a function that is uncertain. CDR3 size: 16 residues. V dropped 5 bases and J dropped 5 bases, with 19 bases sitting between them. The CDR3 is CASSDFVGLPHQPQHF. CDR3 coding DNA: TGCGCCAGCAGTGACTTCGTGGGCCTACCCCATCAGCCCCAGCATTTT.

As for this clonotype: The conserved phenylalanine or tryptophan is not found at the CDR3 terminus, so this likely reflects a read error. V usage is TRBV5-4 and J usage is TRBJ2-5; D is tentatively TRBD1 or TRBD2 (7 bases each). Germline V CDR1 and CDR2: SGHNT, YYREEE (reference sequence). The CDR3 is 16 residues long. V was pared by 2 bases and J by 1 base, with 15 bases between. The CDR3 sequence is CASSFPGGGLQETQYV. CDR3 bases: TGTGCCAGCAGCTTCCCAGGGGGGGGACTCCAAGAGACCCAGTACGTC.

Only a few counts were recorded for this clonotype. The gene calls are TRBV5-1 and TRBJ2-6; the match to TRBD2 covers 7 bases. J was trimmed by 3 bases and V by 4 bases; bases with no gene match: 7. There are 16 residues in the CDR3. Germline V gives CDR1 SGHRS, CDR2 YFSETQ. In DNA form, the CDR3 reads TGCGCCAGCAGCCCGGGGGGTTACAGTGGGGCCAACGTCCTGACTTTC. It translates to CASSPGGYSGANVLTF.

This clonotype was seen many times. This chain links TRBV6-2 or TRBV6-3 with TRBJ2-1; D remains unclear. The CDR3 extends over 14 amino acids. Trimming removed 10 bases at V and 0 bases at J, with 13 bases between. Germline CDR1 reads MNHEY; CDR2 reads SVGEGT. The CDR3 sequence: CATLMSSSYNEQFF. CDR3 nucleotide sequence: TGTGCCACGCTGATGTCGAGCTCCTACAATGAGCAGTTCTTC.

DNA of the CDR3: TGTGCCAGCAGCCCCGGGACAGGGGACGAGCAGTACTTC. It yields the protein CASSPGTGDEQYF. V and J are TRBV27 and TRBJ2-7; 10 bases map to TRBD1. The CDR3 totals 13 residues. J lost 5 bases, V lost 6 bases, and 4 bases had no gene match. In germline, CDR1 is MNHEY, CDR2 SMNVEV (reference sequence).

V gene TRBV28 combines with J gene TRBJ1-1; D is uncertain. This CDR3 is built from 14 residues. V lost 5 bases and J 1 base, leaving 11 bases between the germline ends. From germline, CDR1 is MDHEN and CDR2 SYDVKM. The CDR3 DNA is TGTGCCAGCAGTCCCCCGTTCGCGAACACTGAAGCTTTCTTT. The encoded protein is CASSPPFANTEAFF.

This clonotype was seen at least ten times. The chain uses TRBV7-8 and TRBJ2-7; D is undetermined. With 1 base removed from V and 3 bases from J, the gap between germline ends came to 7 bases. The CDR3 spans 13 residues. Per germline, CDR1 SGHVS and CDR2 FQNEAQ. CDR3 bases: TGTGCCAGCAGCTTAGTGCCTAGCTACGAGCAGTACTTC. Translated: CASSLVPSYEQYF.

This chain joins TRBV7-6 and TRBJ2-1; D uncertain. Germline CDR1 and CDR2: SGHVS and FNYEAQ. V was trimmed by 5 bases and J by 7 bases, leaving 18 bases between them. The CDR3 has 15 amino acids. DNA of the CDR3: TGTGCCAGCAGCCCCCTGTGGGGAATGGGTAATGAGCAGTTCTTC. Protein sequence: CASSPLWGMGNEQFF. The full variable domain, its missing parts supplied by reference TRBV7-6 and TRBJ2-1, is GAGVSQSPRYKVTKRGQDVALRCDPISGHVSLYWYRQALGQGPEFLTYFNYEAQQDKSGLPNDRFSAERPEGSISTLTIQRTEQRDSAMYRCASSPLWGMGNEQFFGPGTRLTVL.

The chain recombines TRBV7-8 with TRBJ1-1, with 9 bases fitting TRBD1. Looked up from germline, CDR1 is SGHVS and CDR2 is FQNEAQ. Trimming cost V 4 bases and J 3 bases; bases outside gene matches: 9. This CDR3 comprises 16 residues. CDR3 residues: CASSSGTGTVDTEAFF. The CDR3 coding sequence is TGTGCCAGCAGCTCGGGGACAGGGACGGTTGACACTGAAGCTTTCTTT.

The J gene is TRBJ2-7, the V gene TRBV20-1; a possible D gene is TRBD2 (5 bases). This CDR3 spans 13 amino acids. The V gene's germline CDR1 is DFQATT and CDR2 SNEGSKA (reference sequence). V dropped 6 bases and J dropped 0 bases, with 12 bases sitting between them. The CDR3 nucleotides are TGCAGTGCAACTACTGGGAGCTCCTACGAGCAGTACTTC. This codes for CSATTGSSYEQYF.

This clonotype came up many times. The CDR3 DNA follows: TGCAGTGCCCCGACAGGGGGCGATTTCCAAGAGACCCAGTACTTC. Translation gives CSAPTGGDFQETQYF. This chain connects TRBV20-1 to TRBJ2-5; 10 bases match TRBD1. The CDR3 extends over 15 amino acids. The V segment lost 6 bases and the J segment 1 base; nucleotides outside the gene matches: 8. The germline gives CDR1 DFQATT, CDR2 SNEGSKA (reference sequence).

Only a few counts were recorded for this clonotype. The chain carries TRBV11-2 and TRBJ2-1; D is undetermined. Germline CDR1 is SGHAT and CDR2 is FQNNGV. Trimming stripped 0 bases from V and 3 bases from J, with 6 bases between. This CDR3 spans 14 amino acids. The CDR3 nucleotides read TGTGCCAGCAGCTTAGATAGTATCTACAATGAGCAGTTCTTC. Protein product: CASSLDSIYNEQFF.